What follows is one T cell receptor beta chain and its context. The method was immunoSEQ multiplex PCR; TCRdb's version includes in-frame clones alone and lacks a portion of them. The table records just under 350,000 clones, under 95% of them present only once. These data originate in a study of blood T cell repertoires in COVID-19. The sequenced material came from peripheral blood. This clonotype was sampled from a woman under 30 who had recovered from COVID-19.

CDR3 coding DNA: TGCAGCGCCGAGGACAGTGAGAACACTGAAGCTTTCTTT. This translates into CSAEDSENTEAFF. The chain couples TRBV29-1 to TRBJ1-1, with a tentative D call TRBD1 (6 bases). The V and J ends lost 7 bases and 1 base respectively, with 13 bases between them. The CDR3 length is 13 residues. From germline, CDR1 is SQVTM and CDR2 ANQGSEA.